Below, one T cell receptor (beta chain) is given with its context. Its matching antigen is unknown. With the read ending 3 residues before the CDR3 end, the germline J gene is used to fill in that end. The data stem from a study of T cells in women clearing cervical HPV infection. Study as a whole: Blood came at first lesion visit for cases, post-clearance for controls. For cases, blood was sampled a median around 150 days after lesion detection, interquartile range roughly 90 to 230 days. Broader study findings: Cases carried less TRBV6-7 than controls: approximately 0.1% versus 0.16%.

All participants had a single incident cervical HPV16 infection, and prevalent HPV16 infections were excluded. Some clones are missing from TCRdb's copy, which holds only in-frame ones; the method was immunoSEQ multiplex PCR. The sample has over 30,000 clones; the top ten hold 1.7%. The CDR3 loop spans 13 amino acids. Germline V lookup: CDR1 SEHNR, CDR2 FQNEAQ (reference sequence). V and J are TRBV7-9 and TRBJ1-2; weak D call: TRBD1 (6 bases). This clonotype was sampled from a woman aged 18 to 69 with a cervical HPV16 infection that either progressed to CIN3+ or cleared (not recorded which). The specimen was blood buffy coat. CDR3 residues: CASSVGTRNDYTF. The DNA read from the CDR3 is TGTGCCAGCAGCGTGGGGACACGCAATGAC.